Each of the 4 T cell receptor beta chains below was sequenced from the same sample in a study of technical replicates of blood from a handful of donors. Some clones are missing from TCRdb's copy, which holds only in-frame ones; the method was immunoSEQ multiplex PCR. This table holds roughly 92,000 clones, roughly 96% found once. The sequencing sample was made of T cells isolated from PBMCs. The receptors come from a human donor in good health.

The genes are TRBV12-5 and TRBJ2-1; possible D gene TRBD2, 6 bases. The length of the CDR3 is 15 residues. V gave up 1 base and J gave up 2 bases, with 9 bases separating them. Germline assignment: CDR1 LGHNT and CDR2 FRNRAP. The CDR3 DNA is TGTGCTAGTGGTTTGGGGGGGAGGACCTACAATGAGCAGTTCTTC. It is translated as CASGLGGRTYNEQFF.

This chain uses TRBV10-1 with TRBJ2-3; 9 bases fit TRBD2. This CDR3 region has 15 residues. J gave up 0 bases and V 2 bases, and 0 bases lay outside the gene matches. Germline CDR1 reads WNHNN; CDR2 reads SYGVQD (reference sequence). The CDR3 bases are TGCGCCAGCAGTGAGGGACTAGCGAGCACAGATACGCAGTATTTT. It encodes CASSEGLASTDTQYF.

This chain links TRBV10-1 with TRBJ2-3, with 8 bases fitting TRBD2. The CDR3 length is 19 residues. Trimming took 5 bases from V and 1 from J; bases not matched to a gene: 17. CDR1 and CDR2 (germline): WNHNN, SYGVQD (reference sequence). The CDR3 DNA reads as TGCGCCAGCAGTCCCCCCGGGACAACAGCGGGAGAAGGCACAGATACGCAGTATTTT. Its translation is CASSPPGTTAGEGTDTQYF.

This clone was counted a single time. The chain combines TRBV5-1 with TRBJ2-7; TRBD2 might be the D (6 bases). Trimming cost V 0 bases and J 2 bases, with 24 bases left between them. Germline V lookup: CDR1 SGHRS, CDR2 YFSETQ. The CDR3 is made up of 19 amino acids. CDR3 DNA: TGCGCCAGCAGCTTGGCCGCGGGGCCCATCTATATTAGGACCTACGAGCAGTACTTC. Translation gives CASSLAAGPIYIRTYEQYF.